The T cell receptor (beta chain) under discussion was sequenced for a study of blood T cell repertoires in COVID-19. Some clones are missing from TCRdb's copy, which holds only in-frame ones; the method was immunoSEQ multiplex PCR. The repertoire has 160,000 or so clones, approximately 86% of them found once; the top ten carry about 2.4%. Germline V gene data show CDR1 as SEHNR and CDR2 as FQNEAQ (reference sequence). CDR3 length: 16 residues. Between the trimmed V and J ends, which lost 5 bases and 0 bases, there was a span of 16 bases. This TCR came from a woman between 70 and 85 years old with acute or convalescent COVID-19. J is TRBJ1-2 and V is TRBV7-9; D is perhaps TRBD1 (6 bases). The sequencing input was peripheral blood. The CDR3 reads CASSRILQGPNYGYTF. The CDR3 DNA is TGTGCCAGCAGCCGTATTCTACAGGGACCTAACTATGGCTACACCTTC. Based on the CDR3 plus reference TRBV7-9 and TRBJ1-2, the full variable domain is DTGVSQNPRHKITKRGQNVTFRCDPISEHNRLYWYRQTLGQGPEFLTYFQNEAQLEKSRLLSDRFSAERPKGSFSTLEIQRTEQGDSAMYLCASSRILQGPNYGYTFGSGTRLTVV.